The 9 T cell receptor beta chains in this list originate from one sample, sequenced in a study of OX40 agonist ivuxolimab in advanced cancers. The data were produced by immunoSEQ multiplex PCR, yet TCRdb's version contains in-frame clones alone and is incomplete. The sample has under 50,000 clones, around 85% seen once. The specimen comprised CD4+ or CD8+ T cells sorted from blood, sampled in a trial of the OX40 agonist ivuxolimab. The source of these receptors is an adult with an advanced solid tumor such as melanoma, head and neck, liver or kidney cancer.

The chain uses TRBV10-2 and TRBJ2-2; the match to TRBD2 covers 12 bases. This CDR3 comprises 15 residues. Germline V gene lookup returns CDR1 WSHSY and CDR2 SAAADI. V lost 3 bases, J lost 10 bases, and 6 bases stayed unmatched. CDR3 bases: TGCGCCAGCAGTGAACTAGCGGGGGGAAGTGAGGAGCTGTTTTTT. This gives the protein CASSELAGGSEELFF.

The chain recombines TRBV19 with TRBJ2-5; perhaps TRBD1 as D (5 bases). The CDR3 totals 12 residues. Germline V gives CDR1 LNHDA, CDR2 SQIVND (reference sequence). V lost 7 bases to trimming and J lost 3 bases, with 9 bases between them. The CDR3 sequence is CASKGQEETQYF. CDR3 DNA: TGTGCCAGTAAGGGGCAGGAAGAGACCCAGTACTTC.

The chain links TRBV7-2 to TRBJ2-7, with unresolved D. The V and J ends lost 4 bases and 3 bases respectively, with 10 bases between them. CDR3 length equals 13 residues. The germline V gene has CDR1 SGHTA and CDR2 FQGNSA. As DNA, the CDR3 is TGTGCCAGCAGCTCGTCATCAGGCTACGAGCAGTACTTC. It codes for CASSSSSGYEQYF.

There are a few counts of this clone. CDR3 bases: TGTGCCAGTAGCATTAACTTCTATGGCTACACCTTC. Protein: CASSINFYGYTF. The chain uses TRBV19 and TRBJ1-2; the D is unclear. Germline CDR1 and CDR2: LNHDA and SQIVND (reference sequence). There are 12 residues in the CDR3. The V end was cut by 6 bases, the J end by 4 bases, with 9 bases between.

In this sample, this clone turned up once. The chain carries TRBV6-6 and TRBJ1-2; TRBD1 aligns across 7 bases. J gave up 4 bases and V 6 bases, and 5 bases lay outside the gene matches. The CDR3 is made up of 13 amino acids. Germline V gene lookup returns CDR1 MNHNY and CDR2 SVGAGI (reference sequence). The CDR3 region has the DNA TGTGCCAGCAGCCAAACAGGGGCCTATGGCTACACCTTC. It translates to CASSQTGAYGYTF.

V and J are TRBV5-6 and TRBJ2-3; perhaps TRBD2 as D (5 bases). V was shortened by 2 bases and J by 11 bases, with 9 bases between the two germline ends. This CDR3 contains 11 residues. CDR1 SGHDT and CDR2 YYEEEE come from the germline V gene. The chain's CDR3 is CASSFGLEQYF. The CDR3 DNA reads TGTGCCAGCAGCTTCGGACTTGAGCAGTATTTT.

The chain couples TRBV10-2 to TRBJ2-5; D gene ambiguous. Trimming cost V 2 bases and J 5 bases, with 9 bases left between them. The germline V gene encodes CDR1 WSHSY and CDR2 SAAADI. The length of the CDR3 is 13 residues. CDR3: CASSENSFETQYF. The CDR3 coding sequence is TGCGCCAGCAGTGAGAATAGCTTCGAGACCCAGTACTTC.

The chain links TRBV29-1 to TRBJ2-1; D is ambiguous. Germline values: CDR1 SQVTM, CDR2 ANQGSEA. Trimming stripped 7 bases from V and 4 bases from J, with 17 bases between. The CDR3 is made up of 14 amino acids. The CDR3 region is CSAAKTTLYNEQFF. The DNA of the CDR3 is TGCAGCGCCGCGAAAACTACCCTGTACAATGAGCAGTTCTTC.

The genes are TRBV19 and TRBJ2-3; 10 nucleotides match TRBD1. Germline V lookup: CDR1 LNHDA, CDR2 SQIVND (reference sequence). The junction had 9 bases not matched to a gene; V was cut back by 4 bases and J by 2 bases. The CDR3 totals 17 residues. The CDR3 spells CASSTREGQGFTDTQYF. CDR3 nucleotides: TGTGCCAGTAGTACACGGGAGGGACAGGGGTTCACAGATACGCAGTATTTT.